These 15 T cell receptor beta chains came from one sample sequenced in a study of OX40 agonist ivuxolimab in advanced cancers. The table came from immunoSEQ multiplex PCR; TCRdb's copy has only in-frame clones and leaves some out. The sample lists tens of thousands of clones; about 90% were seen once. Sequencing was performed on CD4+ or CD8+ T cells sorted from blood, taken in a trial of the OX40 agonist ivuxolimab. The receptors shown here come from an adult with an advanced solid tumor such as melanoma, head and neck, liver or kidney cancer.

This clone was observed a few times. V and J are TRBV28 and TRBJ1-2; 10 bases line up with TRBD1. Germline lookup yields CDR1 MDHEN and CDR2 SYDVKM. The CDR3 has 12 amino acids. Trimming at V came to 3 bases and at J to 12 bases, leaving 4 bases not matched to a gene. For the CDR3, the DNA is TGTGCCAGCAGTTTTGGGGGACAGGGGCACACCTTC. Translation gives CASSFGGQGHTF.

The rearrangement joins TRBV2 to TRBJ1-5; D unresolved. The CDR3 runs to 14 residues. Per germline, CDR1 SNHLY and CDR2 FYNNEI. V gave up 3 bases and J gave up 3 bases, with 9 bases separating them. For the CDR3, the DNA is TGTGCCAGCAGTGAGGTGGGGAACAATCAGCCCCAGCATTTT. Translating gives CASSEVGNNQPQHF.

The chain links TRBV6-1 to TRBJ2-5; TRBD1 or TRBD2 may be the D gene (5 bases each). CDR3 length: 14 residues. Per the germline V gene, CDR1 is MNHNS and CDR2 is SASEGT. Trimming took off 1 base at V and 2 bases at J, with 8 bases between the two ends. CDR3 sequence reads: CASSEGWGQETQYF. As DNA, the CDR3 is TGTGCCAGCAGTGAAGGGTGGGGGCAAGAGACCCAGTACTTC.

This rearrangement joins TRBV10-3 to TRBJ2-3, with TRBD1 identical over 7 bases. The germline V gene has CDR1 ENHRY and CDR2 SYGVKD. V was clipped by 6 bases and J by 3 bases; unmatched bases: 6. The CDR3 is made up of 14 amino acids. CDR3 protein: CAIRQGGGTDTQYF. The CDR3 DNA is TGTGCCATCAGACAAGGGGGCGGGACAGATACGCAGTATTTT.

J is TRBJ1-4 and V is TRBV28, with D tentatively TRBD1 (6 bases). Germline V gives CDR1 MDHEN, CDR2 SYDVKM. The CDR3 has 15 residues. V was shortened by 2 bases and J by 3 bases, with 10 bases between the two germline ends. The chain's CDR3 is CASSLGGPANEKLFF. CDR3 bases: TGTGCCAGCAGTTTAGGGGGGCCGGCTAATGAAAAACTGTTTTTT.

The gene calls are TRBV7-2 and TRBJ1-2; tentatively, D is TRBD1 (5 bases). V lost 5 bases and J lost 8, with 12 bases in between. The CDR3 loop spans 12 amino acids. Germline CDR1 and CDR2: SGHTA and FQGNSA. CDR3: CASSGGDWGYTF. In DNA form, the CDR3 reads TGTGCCAGCAGCGGTGGGGACTGGGGCTACACCTTC.

This rearrangement joins TRBV5-1 to TRBJ2-2; 9 bases fit TRBD2. CDR1 and CDR2 (germline): SGHRS, YFSETQ. The CDR3 is 14 residues long. V dropped 6 bases and J dropped 4; count of bases not matched to a gene: 4. CDR3 amino acids: CASNEREATGELFF. CDR3 DNA: TGCGCCAGCAACGAGCGGGAGGCCACCGGGGAGCTGTTTTTT.

The chain joins TRBV28 to TRBJ2-7, with 8 positions matching TRBD2. The V gene end was trimmed by 0 bases and the J gene end by 5 bases; junction bases not matched to a gene: 6. This CDR3 is built from 15 residues. CDR1 is MDHEN, CDR2 SYDVKM, per germline. This CDR3 is CASSLWGSGINEQYF. CDR3 nucleotide sequence: TGTGCCAGCAGTTTATGGGGTAGCGGGATCAACGAGCAGTACTTC.

The chain is built from TRBV30 and TRBJ2-1; D ambiguous. Trimming removed 0 bases at V and 3 bases at J, with 6 bases between. CDR3 length: 13 residues. CDR1 is GTSNPN and CDR2 is SVGIG in the germline V gene (reference sequence). The CDR3 DNA follows: TGTGCCTGGAGTGTCTCGGGCTACAATGAGCAGTTCTTC. Translated, it gives CAWSVSGYNEQFF.

This rearrangement joins TRBV7-9 to TRBJ1-4; 9 bases fit TRBD1. Germline CDR1 SEHNR, CDR2 FQNEAQ (reference sequence). The CDR3 loop spans 15 amino acids. The V gene end was trimmed by 5 bases and the J gene end by 7 bases; junction bases not matched to a gene: 8. The CDR3 DNA is TGTGCCAGCAGCCTACAGGGGGCTCTTAGTGAAAAACTGTTTTTT. Its translation is CASSLQGALSEKLFF.

The V call is TRBV7-9, the J call TRBJ2-5, with TRBD1 as a possible D gene (5 bases). Trimming took off 5 bases at V and 1 base at J, with 14 bases between the two ends. This CDR3 region has 15 residues. Germline V lookup: CDR1 SEHNR, CDR2 FQNEAQ (reference sequence). DNA for the CDR3: TGTGCCAGCAGCCAGGATGTAGGGGCCCAAGAGACCCAGTACTTC. Translated, it gives CASSQDVGAQETQYF.

DNA of the CDR3: TGTGCCAGTAAGGACGGAAGTAATGAAAAACTGTTTTTT. Its protein product is CASKDGSNEKLFF. V gene TRBV19 combines with J gene TRBJ1-4; the D is unclear. Germline V gene sequence: CDR1 LNHDA, CDR2 SQIVND (reference sequence). This CDR3 is built from 13 residues. V was clipped by 7 bases and J by 4 bases, with 10 bases between them.

This rearrangement joins TRBV28 to TRBJ2-4, with D uncertain. This CDR3 contains 11 residues. Per germline, CDR1 MDHEN and CDR2 SYDVKM. The V and J ends lost 3 bases and 9 bases respectively, with 6 bases between them. The CDR3 sequence: CASSFLGIQYF. CDR3 nucleotides: TGTGCCAGCAGTTTCCTGGGCATTCAGTACTTC.

This sequence joins TRBV11-1 and TRBJ2-4; possibly TRBD1 or TRBD2 for D (5 bases each). The V gene lost 3 bases and the J gene lost 0 bases, with 12 bases spanning the gap. Germline-derived CDR1 and CDR2 are SGHAT and FQDESV (reference sequence). The CDR3 is 16 residues long. CDR3 bases: TGTGCCAGCAGCTTTCCTGGGGGATTAGCCAAAAACATTCAGTACTTC. Amino acids: CASSFPGGLAKNIQYF.

V usage is TRBV5-1 and J usage is TRBJ2-2; TRBD2 aligns across 10 bases. The CDR3 runs to 15 residues. The J segment lost 3 bases and the V segment lost 1 base, leaving 0 bases of the junction unmatched. The germline gives CDR1 SGHRS, CDR2 YFSETQ. CDR3: CASSLSGRDTGELFF. The DNA of the CDR3 is TGCGCCAGCAGCTTGAGCGGGAGGGACACCGGGGAGCTGTTTTTT.